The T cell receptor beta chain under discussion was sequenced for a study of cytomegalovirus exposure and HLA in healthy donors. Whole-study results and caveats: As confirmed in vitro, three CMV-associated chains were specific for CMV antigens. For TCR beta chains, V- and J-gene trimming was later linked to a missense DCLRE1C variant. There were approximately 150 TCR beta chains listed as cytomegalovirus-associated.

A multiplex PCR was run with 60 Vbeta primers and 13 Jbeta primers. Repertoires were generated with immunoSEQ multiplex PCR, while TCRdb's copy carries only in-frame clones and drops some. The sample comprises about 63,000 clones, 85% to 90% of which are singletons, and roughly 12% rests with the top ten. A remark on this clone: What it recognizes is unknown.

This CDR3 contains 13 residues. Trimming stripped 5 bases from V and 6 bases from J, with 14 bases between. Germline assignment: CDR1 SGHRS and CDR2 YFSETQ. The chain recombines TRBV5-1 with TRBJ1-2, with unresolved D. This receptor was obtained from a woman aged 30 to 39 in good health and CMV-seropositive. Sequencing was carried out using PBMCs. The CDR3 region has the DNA TGCGCCAGCAGTCCCACATCTGGAGATGGCTACACCTTC. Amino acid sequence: CASSPTSGDGYTF.